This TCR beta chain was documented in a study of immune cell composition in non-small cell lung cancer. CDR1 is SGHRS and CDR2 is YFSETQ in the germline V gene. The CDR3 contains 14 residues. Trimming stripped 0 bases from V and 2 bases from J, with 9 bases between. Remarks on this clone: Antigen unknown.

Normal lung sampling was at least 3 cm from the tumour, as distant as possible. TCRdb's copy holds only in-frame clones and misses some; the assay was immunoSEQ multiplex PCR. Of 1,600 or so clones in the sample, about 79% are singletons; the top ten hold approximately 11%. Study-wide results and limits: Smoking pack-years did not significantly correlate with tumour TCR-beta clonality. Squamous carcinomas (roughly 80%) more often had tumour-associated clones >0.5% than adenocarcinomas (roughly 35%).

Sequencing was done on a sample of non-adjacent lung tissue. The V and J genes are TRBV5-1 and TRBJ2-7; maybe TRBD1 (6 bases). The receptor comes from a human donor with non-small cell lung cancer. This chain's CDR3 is CASSLEGVPYEQYF. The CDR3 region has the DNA TGCGCCAGCAGCTTGGAGGGGGTCCCCTACGAGCAGTACTTC.